One and the same sample provided the 14 T cell receptor beta chains below, sequenced in a study of blood T cell repertoires in COVID-19. Sequencing used immunoSEQ multiplex PCR; TCRdb keeps in-frame clones, though not all of them. The sample has around 140,000 clones, about 87% seen once. The source material was peripheral blood. The source of these receptors is a woman aged 50 to 60 with acute or convalescent COVID-19.

The chain employs TRBV5-4 and TRBJ1-2; the D gene is possibly TRBD1 (5 bases). There are 13 residues in the CDR3. Between the trimmed V and J ends, which lost 7 bases and 2 bases, there was a span of 12 bases. Germline lookup yields CDR1 SGHNT and CDR2 YYREEE (reference sequence). CDR3 in DNA: TGTGCCAGCCATCCAGGGCCCAACTATGGCTACACCTTC. This translates into CASHPGPNYGYTF.

The J gene is TRBJ1-5, the V gene TRBV10-3, with TRBD1 identical over 7 bases. Germline CDR1 reads ENHRY; CDR2 reads SYGVKD. The CDR3 is made up of 14 amino acids. J lost 6 bases, V lost 0 bases, and 2 bases had no gene match. The CDR3 DNA reads as TGTGCCATCAGTGAGTCAGGGGGCGGTCAGCCCCAGCATTTT. This translates into CAISESGGGQPQHF.

V and J are TRBV5-1 and TRBJ1-5; D call uncertain. Per germline, CDR1 SGHRS and CDR2 YFSETQ. The germline V and J ends were trimmed by 4 bases and 0 bases, with 11 bases remaining between them. CDR3 length: 15 amino acids. For the CDR3, the DNA is TGCGCCAGCAGCCAAATCGGGGATAGCAATCAGCCCCAGCATTTT. Translation: CASSQIGDSNQPQHF.

This clone is a singleton in its sample. V and J are TRBV4-1 and TRBJ2-5; D is undetermined. CDR3 length equals 15 residues. Germline V CDR1 and CDR2: MGHRA, YSYEKL. V dropped 0 bases and J dropped 5 bases, with 13 bases sitting between them. DNA of the CDR3: TGCGCCAGCAGCCAAGATGAGTCAGACTGGGAGACCCAGTACTTC. It yields the protein CASSQDESDWETQYF.

The chain is built from TRBV11-2 and TRBJ1-1; D is perhaps TRBD1 (5 bases). Trimming left V 0 bases short and J 4 bases short, with 18 bases between. Per the germline V gene, CDR1 is SGHAT and CDR2 is FQNNGV. This CDR3 spans 17 amino acids. CDR3 bases: TGTGCCAGCAGCTTAGATAGGCCGGGAGGGGTGGGCACTGAAGCTTTCTTT. Protein sequence: CASSLDRPGGVGTEAFF.

This chain joins TRBV6-4 and TRBJ2-7; 8 bases align to TRBD2. With 4 bases clipped from V and 0 bases from J, the junction kept 2 bases outside the gene matches. CDR1 and CDR2 (germline): MRHNA, SNTAGT. CDR3 size: 14 residues. CDR3 sequence (DNA): TGTGCCAGCAGTGCCACTAGCGGCTCCTACGAGCAGTACTTC. It codes for CASSATSGSYEQYF.

The J gene is TRBJ1-2, the V gene TRBV18, with TRBD1 matching 10 bases. Losses at the gene ends were 3 bases for V and 7 bases for J; bases not matched to a gene: 8. Germline-derived CDR1 and CDR2 are KGHSH and LQKENI. CDR3 length: 15 amino acids. CDR3 sequence (DNA): TGTGCCAGCTCACCGGGACAGGGGAAAATGGGTGGCTACACCTTC. It yields the protein CASSPGQGKMGGYTF.

The chain joins TRBV24-1 to TRBJ2-7, with 10 nucleotides matching TRBD2. Per germline, CDR1 KGHDR and CDR2 SFDVKD. J was trimmed by 2 bases and V by 5 bases; bases with no gene match: 20. CDR3 size: 20 residues. CDR3 sequence reads: CATSVNSGRLGSPHPYEQYF. CDR3 DNA sequence: TGTGCCACCAGTGTCAATAGCGGGAGGCTTGGGTCTCCTCACCCCTACGAGCAGTACTTC.

J is TRBJ2-5 and V is TRBV25-1, with a tentative D call TRBD1 (6 bases). The germline V gene has CDR1 MGHDK and CDR2 SYGVNS. CDR3 length: 15 amino acids. Between the trimmed V and J ends, which lost 3 bases and 4 bases, there was a span of 15 bases. The CDR3 loop reads CASSDPRQESETQYF. As DNA, the CDR3 is TGTGCCAGCAGTGACCCCCGACAGGAATCAGAGACCCAGTACTTC.

In DNA form, the CDR3 reads TGCGCCAGCAGCTCGACCGGGACAGGGTTCACCGGGGAGCTGTTTTTT. Translated, it gives CASSSTGTGFTGELFF. This chain connects TRBV5-1 to TRBJ2-2; TRBD1 aligns across 9 bases. The CDR3 length is 16 residues. V shed 3 bases and J 4 bases; nucleotides not matched to a gene: 7. Germline CDR1 reads SGHRS; CDR2 reads YFSETQ.

The chain links TRBV5-1 to TRBJ2-7; TRBD2 agrees at 12 bases. Germline CDR1 is SGHRS and CDR2 is YFSETQ. The CDR3 is made up of 16 amino acids. The V and J ends lost 0 bases and 2 bases, in that order; junction bases with no gene match: 3. CDR3 sequence: CASSLAPSGRAYEQYF. In nucleotides, the CDR3 is TGCGCCAGCAGCTTGGCCCCTAGCGGGAGGGCCTACGAGCAGTACTTC.

The chain recombines TRBV7-2 with TRBJ2-3; TRBD2 matches 8 bases. The V gene end was trimmed by 1 base and the J gene end by 4 bases; junction bases not matched to a gene: 7. CDR3 length equals 16 residues. CDR1 is SGHTA, CDR2 FQGNSA, per germline. The CDR3 sequence is CASSLVAGGAADTQYF. The CDR3, as DNA: TGTGCCAGCAGCTTAGTGGCGGGAGGCGCCGCAGATACGCAGTATTTT.

CDR3 protein: CASTPLAAITGELFF. CDR3 sequence (DNA): TGTGCCAGCACCCCGCTAGCGGCCATCACCGGGGAGCTGTTTTTT. The genes are TRBV2 and TRBJ2-2, with 7 nucleotides matching TRBD2. The CDR3 contains 15 residues. Trimming took 7 bases from V and 4 from J; bases not matched to a gene: 9. Germline V gene data show CDR1 as SNHLY and CDR2 as FYNNEI.

The chain combines TRBV3-1 (or the pseudogene TRBV3-2) with TRBJ1-2; the match to TRBD1 covers 8 bases. The junction had 5 bases not matched to a gene; V was cut back by 3 bases and J by 2 bases. CDR3 size: 15 residues. The germline gives CDR1 LGHDT, CDR2 YNNKEL (reference sequence). This CDR3 is CASSQTGERNYGYTF. CDR3 DNA: TGTGCCAGCAGCCAGACAGGGGAACGGAACTATGGCTACACCTTC.